A selection of T cell receptor beta chains follows, all from one sample in a study of CD4 T cells in relation to SARS-CoV-2 and coronaviruses. The antigens of these receptors remain unknown. Profiling relied on immunoSEQ multiplex PCR, and the TCRdb table lists in-frame clones only, not all of them. The table records 25,000 to 30,000 clones, just under 75% of them present only once. Sequenced: CD4+ T cells from PBMCs, cultured in vitro. These receptors were taken from a human donor in good health. CDR3s include the opening cysteine and the closing phenylalanine or tryptophan. The order of the fields is CDR3 protein, CDR3 DNA, D gene, J gene, clone size, V gene. D genes are given only for firm matches. Expanded clones are given a class, and other clones once, few, many or no size at all.

CASSLSMDTGELFF	TGCGCCAGCAGCTTGAGTATGGACACCGGGGAGCTGTTTTTT	NA	TRBJ2-2	NA	TRBV5-1
CASSRGGLAILGNEQFF	TGCGCCAGCAGCCGCGGAGGACTAGCTATTTTGGGGAATGAGCAGTTCTTC	TRBD2	TRBJ2-1	NA	TRBV4-1
CASSLRGSEAFF	TGTGCCAGCAGTTTAAGGGGGTCTGAAGCTTTCTTT	NA	TRBJ1-1	NA	TRBV27
CAMRDGASYGYTF	TGTGCCATGCGGGACGGGGCGAGCTATGGCTACACCTTC	NA	TRBJ1-2	NA	TRBV2
CASSPRTVRNTEAFF	TGTGCCAGTAGTCCCCGGACAGTTCGGAACACTGAAGCTTTCTTT	NA	TRBJ1-1	NA	TRBV19
CASTGQGPGELFF	TGTGCCAGTACAGGACAGGGACCCGGGGAGCTGTTTTTT	TRBD1	TRBJ2-2	NA	TRBV19
CSASGLAMSSYNEQFF	TGCAGTGCTAGTGGACTAGCCATGAGCTCCTACAATGAGCAGTTCTTC	TRBD2	TRBJ2-1	NA	TRBV20-1
CASEGQGVSTGELFF	TGTGCCAGCGAGGGACAGGGGGTATCGACCGGGGAGCTGTTTTTT	TRBD1	TRBJ2-2	NA	TRBV9
CASRARGREQYF	TGTGCCAGTAGGGCCAGGGGGCGTGAGCAGTACTTC	TRBD1	TRBJ2-7	few	TRBV19
CAWSTIKEKLFF	TGTGCCTGGAGTACGATAAAGGAAAAACTGTTTTTT	NA	TRBJ1-4	few	TRBV30
CASSQDVAVSYEQYF	TGTGCCAGCAGCCAAGATGTGGCTGTCTCCTACGAGCAGTACTTC	NA	TRBJ2-7	NA	TRBV3-1/TRBV3-2
CASSYPAGRGTQYF	TGTGCCAGCAGTTACCCCGCAGGAAGGGGGACCCAGTACTTC	NA	TRBJ2-5	NA	TRBV6-2/TRBV6-3
CASSLRPNTEAFF	TGTGCCAGCAGCTTACGGCCAAACACTGAAGCTTTCTTT	NA	TRBJ1-1	NA	TRBV13
CASSFPQGGHYNEQFF	TGTGCCAGCAGCTTCCCCCAGGGAGGTCACTACAATGAGCAGTTCTTC	NA	TRBJ2-1	once	TRBV7-9
CSVETTGLQTQYF	TGCAGCGTTGAGACGACAGGGCTTCAGACCCAGTACTTC	TRBD1	TRBJ2-5	NA	TRBV29-1
CASSSRGQPRETQYF	TGTGCCAGCAGCTCCCGAGGACAGCCGAGAGAGACCCAGTACTTC	NA	TRBJ2-5	NA	TRBV9
CASSQWSYSGRAQVDTQYF	TGCGCCAGCAGCCAATGGTCGTATAGCGGGAGGGCCCAAGTAGATACGCAGTATTTT	TRBD2	TRBJ2-3	NA	TRBV4-1
CASTLRAGTDTQYF	TGTGCCAGTACCCTTCGGGCGGGCACAGATACGCAGTATTTT	NA	TRBJ2-3	NA	TRBV19
CASSYEQGFRETQYF	TGCGCCAGCAGCTACGAACAGGGCTTTCGGGAGACCCAGTACTTC	NA	TRBJ2-5	NA	TRBV5-1
CASKLRGRETQYF	TGTGCCAGCAAATTGCGAGGGAGAGAGACCCAGTACTTC	NA	TRBJ2-5	NA	TRBV6-4
CAIHEGNTIYF	TGTGCCATCCACGAAGGAAACACCATATATTTT	NA	TRBJ1-3	NA	TRBV7-9
CASSPPTDLQETQYF	TGTGCCAGCAGCCCCCCTACGGACTTGCAAGAGACCCAGTACTTC	NA	TRBJ2-5	NA	TRBV7-2
CASSQDRGRNIQYF	TGCGCCAGCAGCCAAGATAGGGGAAGGAACATTCAGTACTTC	NA	TRBJ2-4	NA	TRBV4-1
CASSFGVAPETQYF	TGTGCCAGCAGCTTCGGGGTAGCCCCGGAGACCCAGTACTTC	NA	TRBJ2-5	NA	TRBV5-6
CASSTRTGTEAFF	TGTGCCAGCAGCACGAGGACGGGCACTGAAGCTTTCTTT	NA	TRBJ1-1	few	TRBV7-9
CASSLFGDSSYEQYF	TGCGCCAGCAGCTTGTTTGGGGACAGCTCCTACGAGCAGTACTTC	TRBD1	TRBJ2-7	NA	TRBV5-1
CASSPTSGRGTDTQYF	TGTGCCAGCAGCCCTACTAGCGGGAGGGGCACAGATACGCAGTATTTT	TRBD2	TRBJ2-3	few	TRBV6-2/TRBV6-3
CASSPQSETQYF	TGCGCCAGCAGCCCCCAATCGGAGACCCAGTACTTC	NA	TRBJ2-5	NA	TRBV5-1
CASSLALAGDTQYF	TGTGCCAGCAGCTTAGCCCTAGCTGGGGATACGCAGTATTTT	NA	TRBJ2-3	NA	TRBV7-2
CAISESIGQGGRYEQYF	TGTGCCATCAGTGAGTCTATAGGACAGGGTGGGAGGTACGAGCAGTACTTC	TRBD1	TRBJ2-7	once	TRBV10-3
CASSLGGQGSYGYTF	TGCGCCAGCAGCTTGGGAGGACAGGGAAGCTATGGCTACACCTTC	TRBD1	TRBJ1-2	NA	TRBV5-1